This is a list of T cell receptor beta chains from one sample in a study of blood T cell repertoires in COVID-19. Assay used: immunoSEQ multiplex PCR; TCRdb lists only in-frame clones, some missing. The repertoire consists of under 110,000 clones, with 87% occurring once and the leading ten covering about 9.9%. The sequenced sample was peripheral blood. The receptors here all came from a woman between 25 and 40 years old with acute or convalescent COVID-19. The CDR3 runs from the conserved cysteine through the conserved F or W. A D gene is named only where the DNA matches it firmly. Only some rows state a clone size, as once, few, many or a class for expanded clones.

TRBJ2-7	-	-	TRBV4-1	TGCGCCAGCAGCCAACGCCAGGACGAGCAGTACTTC	CASSQRQDEQYF
TRBJ1-1	few	-	TRBV14	TGTGCCAGCAGCCAAGATGGAGCCACTGAAGCTTTCTTT	CASSQDGATEAFF
TRBJ2-7	-	TRBD2	TRBV27	TGTGCCAGCAGTATTACGGGACTAGTGTCATACGAGCAGTACTTC	CASSITGLVSYEQYF
TRBJ2-2	-	-	TRBV3-1/TRBV3-2	TGTGCCAGCAGCCGTTCAGAGGTCGGGGAGCTGTTTTTT	CASSRSEVGELFF
TRBJ1-4	once	TRBD1	TRBV30	TGTGCCTGGAGCCCCGGGACAGGGAAAGCAAAACTGTTTTTT	CAWSPGTGKAKLFF
TRBJ1-2	-	-	TRBV13	TGTGCCAGCAGCTTAGGCCTCAACTATGGCTACACCTTC	CASSLGLNYGYTF
TRBJ1-5	few	-	TRBV19	TGTGCCAGTAGTGGGAGCAGGAGGGATCAGCCCCAGCATTTT	CASSGSRRDQPQHF
TRBJ2-7	-	TRBD2	TRBV4-2	TGTGCCAGCAGCCGATACATAGCGGGGGATTTCACCTACGAGCAGTACTTC	CASSRYIAGDFTYEQYF
TRBJ1-2	-	-	TRBV7-9	TGTGCCAGCAGCTTACAGGGGTATGGCTACACCTTC	CASSLQGYGYTF
TRBJ1-1	-	-	TRBV6-5	TGTGCCAGCAGTTACTCGAAGGCCAGGGACACTGAAGCTTTCTTT	CASSYSKARDTEAFF
TRBJ1-5	-	-	TRBV30	TGTGCCTGGAGTTCAGGGTATAGCAATCAGCCCCAGCATTTT	CAWSSGYSNQPQHF